This passage covers 8 T cell receptor beta chains from one sample sequenced in a study of T cell responses to AZD1222 COVID-19 vaccine. Data came from immunoSEQ multiplex PCR; TCRdb stores just in-frame clones and leaves some out. The top ten clones hold more than 7% of a sample with about 180,000 clones, 85% to 90% of them seen once. This sample comprised peripheral blood, obtained on day 0 of AZD1222 vaccination. The source of these receptors is an adult in good health.

The genes are TRBV7-9 and TRBJ2-3, with 7 bases matching TRBD2. From germline, CDR1 is SEHNR and CDR2 FQNEAQ (reference sequence). V shed 1 base and J 11 bases; nucleotides not matched to a gene: 3. CDR3 length: 12 amino acids. CDR3 amino acids: CASSLEVAGQYF. CDR3 DNA sequence: TGTGCCAGCAGCTTAGAGGTAGCGGGGCAGTATTTT.

The rearrangement joins TRBV3-1 (or the pseudogene TRBV3-2) to TRBJ2-7, with D perhaps TRBD2 (6 bases). V lost 4 bases and J 2 bases, leaving 15 bases between the germline ends. Per germline, CDR1 LGHDT and CDR2 YNNKEL (reference sequence). The CDR3 is made up of 15 amino acids. CDR3 region: CASSRVAGGAYEQYF. The CDR3 DNA sequence: TGTGCCAGCAGCCGAGTGGCAGGAGGGGCCTACGAGCAGTACTTC.

This chain uses TRBV28 with TRBJ2-7, with D possibly being TRBD1 (6 bases). Germline CDR1 is MDHEN and CDR2 is SYDVKM. Trimming took 5 bases from V and 4 from J, leaving 18 bases between them. The length of the CDR3 is 15 residues. CDR3 loop: CASSEQGTLFYEQYF. The CDR3, as DNA: TGTGCCAGCAGTGAACAGGGTACTCTTTTTTACGAGCAGTACTTC. Filled out from reference TRBV28 and TRBJ2-7, the complete variable domain reads DVKVTQSSRYLVKRTGEKVFLECVQDMDHENMFWYRQDPGLGLRLIYFSYDVKMKEKGDIPEGYSVSREKKERFSLILESASTNQTSMYLCASSEQGTLFYEQYFGPGTRLTVT.

Here the CDR3 DNA reads TGTGCCAGCAGTGACTACAGCGATGAGCAGTTCTTC. Translation gives CASSDYSDEQFF. The genes are TRBV12-3 or TRBV12-4 and TRBJ2-1; TRBD2 is a possible D gene (5 bases). This CDR3 spans 12 amino acids. Trimming cost V 5 bases and J 8 bases, with 10 bases left between them.

The chain couples TRBV27 to TRBJ1-2; D possibly corresponds to TRBD1 (5 bases). The V end lost 1 base, the J end lost 4 bases, and 10 bases lay between the germline ends. This CDR3 has 14 residues. Per the germline V gene, CDR1 is MNHEY and CDR2 is SMNVEV (reference sequence). CDR3 nucleotides: TGTGCCAGCAGTTTATATCGGGGACCCTATGGCTACACCTTC. It is translated as CASSLYRGPYGYTF.

The J gene is TRBJ1-1, the V gene TRBV19; D gene unclear. CDR1 and CDR2 from the germline V gene are LNHDA and SQIVND (reference sequence). Trimming removed 3 bases from V and 10 bases from J, with 18 bases in between. CDR3 length: 14 residues. The DNA of the CDR3 is TGTGCCAGTAGTATTCGCGGTACAGCCGGTGGAGCTTTCTTT. This translates into CASSIRGTAGGAFF.

The CDR3 region is CASTRGAFGYTF. The CDR3, as DNA: TGTGCCAGCACCCGGGGGGCCTTTGGCTACACCTTC. The chain recombines TRBV12-3 or TRBV12-4 with TRBJ1-2, with D perhaps TRBD1 (6 bases). The CDR3 covers 12 residues. Trimming took 7 bases from V and 7 from J, leaving 13 bases between them.

The chain has TRBV19 and TRBJ1-5; 8 bases agree with TRBD1. The V and J ends lost 7 bases and 2 bases, in that order; junction bases with no gene match: 4. The germline gives CDR1 LNHDA, CDR2 SQIVND (reference sequence). The CDR3 is made up of 14 amino acids. The CDR3 loop reads CASTQDRGNQPQHF. Written as DNA, the CDR3 is TGTGCCAGTACCCAGGACAGGGGCAATCAGCCCCAGCATTTT.